This entry is about one T cell receptor (beta chain). The sample comes from a study of blood T cell repertoires in COVID-19. Study summary: The samples span acute and convalescent COVID-19 from the United States, Italy and Spain. T cells, B-cell-depleted T cells, or PBMCs provided the cDNA or gDNA that served as material.

The CDR3 covers 16 residues. Trimming removed 0 bases at V and 6 bases at J, with 18 bases between. In germline, CDR1 is MNHEY, CDR2 SVGAGI. Sequenced by immunoSEQ multiplex PCR; TCRdb stores in-frame clones only, minus some. The sample records under 300,000 clones, 86% being singletons. The genes are TRBV6-5 and TRBJ2-7; tentatively, D is TRBD2 (5 bases). Material for sequencing was peripheral blood. This clonotype was sampled from a woman in her twenties or thirties with COVID-19, enrolled during active disease. As DNA, the CDR3 is TGTGCCAGCAGTTACTCATCGCGGTTGAACCTAGCCGAGCAGTACTTC. Protein sequence: CASSYSSRLNLAEQYF.